These 10 T cell receptor beta chains were sequenced from one sample in a study of blood T cell repertoires in COVID-19. TCRdb's copy holds only in-frame clones and misses some; the assay was immunoSEQ multiplex PCR. The sample lists roughly 230,000 clones, 65% to 90% occurring once. Sequencing was done on a sample of peripheral blood. The receptors come from a woman between 50 and 59 years old with acute or convalescent COVID-19.

The rearrangement links TRBV4-3 to TRBJ2-7; D uncertain. The ends were cut back, 4 bases at V and 0 bases at J, with 7 bases in the middle. The CDR3 consists of 13 residues. The germline CDR1 and CDR2 sequences are LGHNA and YSLEER. The CDR3 loop is CASSPDSSYEQYF. CDR3 in DNA: TGCGCCAGCAGCCCCGATAGCTCCTACGAGCAGTACTTC.

The gene calls are TRBV5-1 and TRBJ2-3; TRBD2 matches at 11 bases. Germline CDR1 SGHRS, CDR2 YFSETQ. V dropped 5 bases and J dropped 4; count of bases not matched to a gene: 9. CDR3 length equals 16 residues. CDR3 in DNA: TGCGCCAGCAGTTACCGACTAGCGGGATCGTCAGATACGCAGTATTTT. Its protein is CASSYRLAGSSDTQYF.

This chain uses TRBV5-4 with TRBJ2-7; TRBD1 agrees at 7 bases. The CDR3 spans 16 residues. Per germline, CDR1 SGHNT and CDR2 YYREEE (reference sequence). V was pared by 2 bases and J by 6 bases, with 14 bases of the junction left unmatched. CDR3: CASSFDRVRTPGEQYF. The CDR3 nucleotides are TGTGCCAGCAGCTTTGACAGGGTGCGGACCCCAGGCGAGCAGTACTTC.

On this clone itself: The sample carries other DNA sequences with the same CDR3. This sequence joins TRBV5-1 and TRBJ1-2; TRBD1 agrees at 9 bases. V was clipped by 0 bases and J by 3 bases; unmatched bases: 0. CDR1 is SGHRS and CDR2 is YFSETQ in the germline V gene. The CDR3 consists of 14 residues. The CDR3 sequence: CASSLGDRDYGYTF. The CDR3 DNA reads as TGCGCCAGCAGCTTGGGGGACAGGGACTATGGCTACACCTTC.

The chain links TRBV7-2 to TRBJ2-7; 8 bases match TRBD1. This CDR3 has 14 amino acids. V lost 5 bases to trimming and J lost 2 bases; unmatched junction nucleotides: 5. Germline V gene lookup returns CDR1 SGHTA and CDR2 FQGNSA. This CDR3 is CASSPGQGTYEQYF. The CDR3 DNA sequence: TGTGCCAGCAGCCCCGGACAGGGAACCTACGAGCAGTACTTC.

This chain uses TRBV27 with TRBJ2-7, with TRBD2 identical over 8 bases. The length of the CDR3 is 14 residues. Germline V gives CDR1 MNHEY, CDR2 SMNVEV (reference sequence). V trimming: 2 bases; J trimming: 4 bases; junction bases outside the gene matches: 4. The CDR3 DNA follows: TGTGCCAGCAGTTTACGGGGGGGCATATACGAGCAGTACTTC. It translates to CASSLRGGIYEQYF.

The chain carries TRBV7-2 and TRBJ2-3; 7 bases map to TRBD2. Germline CDR1 reads SGHTA; CDR2 reads FQGNSA. V trimming: 6 bases; J trimming: 7 bases; junction bases outside the gene matches: 13. The CDR3 loop spans 15 amino acids. For the CDR3, the DNA is TGTGCCAGCAGTGGTAAGGCGGGAGATGGCCATACGCAGTATTTT. Translation gives CASSGKAGDGHTQYF.

The rearrangement joins TRBV7-2 to TRBJ2-1; 8 bases fit TRBD2. With 1 base clipped from V and 1 base from J, the junction kept 0 bases outside the gene matches. Germline V gene data show CDR1 as SGHTA and CDR2 as FQGNSA. The CDR3 has 15 amino acids. The CDR3 DNA reads as TGTGCCAGCAGCTTAGGCGGGGGGTCCTACAATGAGCAGTTCTTC. Its protein product is CASSLGGGSYNEQFF.

The chain carries TRBV7-2 and TRBJ1-2; 7 bases map to TRBD1. Germline V gene data show CDR1 as SGHTA and CDR2 as FQGNSA. With V trimmed by 2 bases and J by 8 bases, 8 bases remained unmatched. The CDR3 length is 14 residues. The CDR3 coding sequence is TGTGCCAGCAGCTTAACACGACAGGGACGAGGCTACACCTTC. It yields the protein CASSLTRQGRGYTF.

This rearrangement joins TRBV6-6 to TRBJ2-2; 7 bases line up with TRBD2. V trimming: 8 bases; J trimming: 5 bases; junction bases outside the gene matches: 11. There are 15 residues in the CDR3. Germline values: CDR1 MNHNY, CDR2 SVGAGI (reference sequence). CDR3 residues: CASFWLAAGTGELFF. DNA for the CDR3: TGTGCCAGCTTCTGGCTAGCGGCAGGGACCGGGGAGCTGTTTTTT.